This TCR beta chain comes out of a study of identical twins. Points from the study as a whole: Cross-sectional statistical analysis, not tracking of the same donors, underpinned the conclusions. For cord blood, abundant beta clonotypes had fewer insertions, unlike memory repertoires, which showed none.

CDR3 length: 14 residues. Trimming removed 4 bases at V and 2 bases at J, with 12 bases between. Germline assignment: CDR1 SEHNR and CDR2 FQNEAQ (reference sequence). Template switching created a universal primer site, and the cDNA included unique molecular identifiers. TCRdb re-analysed the 5' RACE reads in MiXCR, keeping a single row per CDR3 protein. The table lists roughly 570,000 distinct CDR3 sequences, 9.6% of them singletons. Only healthy Caucasians were included as donors. On this clonotype: What it recognizes is unknown.

Separately, the same data were catalogued under a study of yellow fever vaccine responses in identical twins.

The V and J genes are TRBV7-9 and TRBJ2-7, with D perhaps TRBD1 (6 bases). The sequencing sample was made of PBMCs. The sequence derives from a woman aged 18-29 years in good health. CDR3 residues: CASSSNRAPYEQYF. For the CDR3, the DNA is TGTGCCAGCAGCTCCAACAGGGCCCCCTACGAGCAGTACTTC.